This is a list of T cell receptor beta chains from one sample in a study of shared clonotypes between healthy human individuals. Libraries were prepared by immunoSEQ multiplex PCR; TCRdb keeps only in-frame clonotypes and omits some of them. Of some 2.1 million clones listed, just under 95% are singletons. Input material: naive CD8+ T cells from PBMCs. These receptors all stem from a man aged 18 to 30 in good health. Some clones in this sample may be carry-over from other donors' samples. CDR3s include the opening cysteine and the closing phenylalanine or tryptophan. The D gene is left open where the match is weak. Size is stated for part of the rows, as once, few or many counts, or as a class when the clone is expanded.

J,size,V,D,CDR3,DNA
TRBJ2-7,NA,TRBV19,NA,CASSIAEGLIYEQYF,TGTGCCAGTAGTATAGCGGAGGGCCTTATTTACGAGCAGTACTTC
TRBJ1-5,NA,TRBV4-2,NA,CASSQDAWELYSNQPQHF,TGTGCCAGCAGCCAAGATGCGTGGGAACTGTATAGCAATCAGCCCCAGCATTTT
TRBJ2-3,NA,TRBV6-5,NA,CASSYADVSSTDTQYF,TGTGCCAGCAGTTACGCGGACGTATCCAGCACAGATACGCAGTATTTT
TRBJ2-6,NA,TRBV14,TRBD1,CASSRSVDRGVSGANVLTF,TGTGCCAGCAGCCGGTCGGTGGACAGGGGGGTTTCCGGGGCCAACGTCCTGACTTTC
TRBJ2-7,NA,TRBV9,TRBD2,CASSPMIGTSESEQYF,TGTGCCAGCAGCCCCATGATCGGGACTAGCGAGTCCGAGCAGTACTTC
TRBJ2-5,NA,TRBV28,NA,CASSSQDRVDF,TGTGCCAGCAGTTCACAAGATCGGGTCGACTTC
TRBJ1-5,once,TRBV28,NA,CASSKYNGGSNQPQHF,TGTGCCAGCAGTAAATATAACGGGGGGAGCAATCAGCCCCAGCATTTT
TRBJ2-2,NA,TRBV7-6,TRBD1,CASSSGQGPNTGELFF,TGTGCCAGCAGCTCCGGACAGGGCCCGAACACCGGGGAGCTGTTTTTT
TRBJ2-1,once,TRBV19,TRBD2,CASSISGLAGYNEQFF,TGTGCCAGTAGTATAAGCGGGCTAGCGGGATACAATGAGCAGTTCTTC
TRBJ2-2,once,TRBV7-3,NA,CASSLGWAAPTGELFF,TGTGCCAGCAGTCTAGGATGGGCAGCCCCGACCGGGGAGCTGTTTTTT
TRBJ2-3,NA,TRBV6-5,TRBD2,CASSYTSGTTDTQYF,TGTGCCAGCAGTTACACTAGCGGGACCACAGATACGCAGTATTTT
TRBJ2-3,NA,TRBV7-9,NA,CASSFSVRESTDTQYF,TGTGCCAGCAGCTTCAGCGTCCGAGAGAGCACAGATACGCAGTATTTT
TRBJ2-1,few,TRBV7-9,NA,CASIHIVDEQFF,TGTGCCAGCATCCACATAGTCGATGAGCAGTTCTTC
TRBJ2-7,NA,TRBV27,TRBD2,CASSELAASYEQYF,TGTGCCAGCAGTGAGCTAGCGGCCTCCTACGAGCAGTACTTC
TRBJ1-5,NA,TRBV30,TRBD1,CAWGDRGGNQPQHF,TGTGCCTGGGGAGACAGGGGCGGCAATCAGCCCCAGCATTTT
TRBJ2-2,NA,TRBV28,TRBD2,CASSSAVAGGNTGELFF,TGTGCCAGCAGTTCTGCCGTAGCGGGGGGGAACACCGGGGAGCTGTTTTTT
TRBJ2-7,once,TRBV7-6,NA,CASSLALARAEQYF,TGTGCCAGCAGCTTAGCGCTGGCCCGAGCCGAGCAGTACTTC
TRBJ2-3,NA,TRBV10-3,TRBD2,CAISARLAGVTDTQYF,TGTGCCATCAGTGCCCGACTAGCGGGAGTGACAGATACGCAGTATTTT